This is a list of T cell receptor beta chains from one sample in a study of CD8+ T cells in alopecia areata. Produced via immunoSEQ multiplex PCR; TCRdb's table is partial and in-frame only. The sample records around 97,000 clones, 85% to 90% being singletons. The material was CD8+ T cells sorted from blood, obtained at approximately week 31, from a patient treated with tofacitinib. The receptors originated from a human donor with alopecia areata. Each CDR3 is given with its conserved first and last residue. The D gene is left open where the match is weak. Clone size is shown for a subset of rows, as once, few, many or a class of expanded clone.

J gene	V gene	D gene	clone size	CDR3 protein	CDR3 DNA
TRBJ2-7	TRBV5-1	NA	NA	CASSLDRSYEQYF	TGCGCCAGCAGCTTGGACAGGTCCTACGAGCAGTACTTC
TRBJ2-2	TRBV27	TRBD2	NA	CASSPRGDTIANTGELFF	TGTGCCAGCAGCCCCCGGGGGGATACCATCGCGAACACCGGGGAGCTGTTTTTT
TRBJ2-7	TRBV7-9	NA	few	CASSLSPEQYF	TGTGCCAGCAGCTTATCCCCCGAGCAGTACTTC
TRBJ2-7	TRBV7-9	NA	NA	CASSPRTEYEQYF	TGTGCCAGCAGCCCAAGGACAGAGTACGAGCAGTACTTC
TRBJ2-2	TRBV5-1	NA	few	CASSNKAAYEHELFF	TGCGCCAGCAGCAACAAAGCGGCCTACGAACACGAGCTGTTTTTT
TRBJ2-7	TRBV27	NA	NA	CASSRAGIHEQYF	TGTGCCAGCAGCCGGGCGGGTATCCACGAGCAGTACTTC
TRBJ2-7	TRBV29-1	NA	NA	CSVRDYEQYF	TGCAGCGTTAGGGATTACGAGCAGTACTTC
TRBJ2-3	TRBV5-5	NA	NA	CASSLAGSTDTQYF	TGTGCCAGCAGCTTGGCGGGAAGCACAGATACGCAGTATTTT
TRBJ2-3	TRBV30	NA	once	CAWSEIGRGPFMRTDTQYF	TGTGCCTGGAGTGAAATAGGGCGGGGGCCCTTCATGAGGACAGATACGCAGTATTTT
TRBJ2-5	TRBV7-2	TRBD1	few	CASSTRDRGQGETQYF	TGTGCCAGCAGCACCCGGGACAGGGGCCAGGGAGAGACCCAGTACTTC
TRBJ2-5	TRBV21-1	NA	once	CASSTLTGQGFQETQYF	TGTGCCAGCAGCACCCTGACGGGACAGGGTTTCCAAGAGACCCAGTACTTC
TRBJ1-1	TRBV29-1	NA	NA	CSVDRGDPEAFF	TGCAGCGTTGATAGGGGCGACCCTGAAGCTTTCTTT
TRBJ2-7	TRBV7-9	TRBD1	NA	CASSPPGQGESSYEQYF	TGTGCCAGCAGCCCTCCGGGACAGGGGGAATCTTCCTACGAGCAGTACTTC
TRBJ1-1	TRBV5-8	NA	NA	CASSLGNRMNTEAFF	TGTGCCAGCAGCTTGGGAAACAGGATGAACACTGAAGCTTTCTTT
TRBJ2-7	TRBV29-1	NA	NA	CSVEAGDYEQYF	TGCAGCGTTGAGGCAGGGGATTACGAGCAGTACTTC
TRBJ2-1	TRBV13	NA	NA	CASSLDTQTKNEQFF	TGTGCCAGCAGCCTGGACACCCAAACGAAGAATGAGCAGTTCTTC
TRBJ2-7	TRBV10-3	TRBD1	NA	CAISVSQRTGRTYEQYF	TGTGCCATCAGTGTCTCTCAAAGGACAGGCCGAACCTACGAGCAGTACTTC
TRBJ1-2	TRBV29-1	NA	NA	CSVEDPTGYGYTF	TGCAGCGTTGAAGATCCGACAGGCTATGGCTACACCTTC
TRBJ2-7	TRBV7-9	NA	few	CASTGTSFEQYF	TGTGCCAGCACCGGGACAAGTTTCGAGCAGTACTTC
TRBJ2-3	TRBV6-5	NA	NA	CASSYRGQGDPDTQYF	TGTGCCAGCAGTTACCGGGGGCAGGGTGATCCAGATACGCAGTATTTT
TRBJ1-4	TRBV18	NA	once	CASSPFPSTTNEKLFF	TGTGCCAGCTCACCATTCCCCTCTACAACTAATGAAAAACTGTTTTTT
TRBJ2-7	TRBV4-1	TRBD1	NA	CASSQGQGTPYEQYF	TGCGCCAGCAGCCAAGGACAGGGGACACCCTACGAGCAGTACTTC
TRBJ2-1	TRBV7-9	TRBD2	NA	CASSFPLGTSGYNEQFF	TGTGCCAGCAGCTTTCCTCTCGGGACTAGCGGGTATAATGAGCAGTTCTTC
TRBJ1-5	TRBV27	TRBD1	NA	CASRIGTGSNQPQHF	TGTGCCAGCAGGATCGGGACAGGGTCGAATCAGCCCCAGCATTTT
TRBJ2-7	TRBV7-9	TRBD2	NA	CASSSNAGRGSAYEQYF	TGTGCCAGCAGTTCGAACGCGGGGCGGGGGTCAGCCTACGAGCAGTACTTC
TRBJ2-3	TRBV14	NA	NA	CASSQEKRDTQYF	TGTGCCAGCAGCCAAGAGAAACGAGATACGCAGTATTTT
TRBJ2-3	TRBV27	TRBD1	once	CASSFGTGFEYF	TGTGCCAGCAGTTTCGGGACAGGGTTTGAGTATTTT
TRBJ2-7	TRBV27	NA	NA	CATMGAYEQYF	TGTGCCACCATGGGTGCCTACGAGCAGTACTTC
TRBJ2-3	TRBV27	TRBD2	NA	CASSWLAGGTDTQYF	TGTGCCAGCAGTTGGCTAGCGGGGGGCACAGATACGCAGTATTTT
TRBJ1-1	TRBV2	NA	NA	CASRDRANTEAFF	TGTGCCAGCAGGGACAGAGCGAACACTGAAGCTTTCTTT
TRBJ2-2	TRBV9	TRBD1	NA	CASSHTGGASGELFF	TGTGCCAGCAGCCATACAGGGGGCGCATCCGGGGAGCTGTTTTTT
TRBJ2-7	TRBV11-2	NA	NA	CASSFGVYEQYF	TGTGCCAGCAGCTTCGGGGTTTACGAGCAGTACTTC
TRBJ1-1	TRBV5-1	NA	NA	CASSLALGLNTEAFF	TGCGCCAGCAGCTTGGCCCTTGGTTTGAACACTGAAGCTTTCTTT
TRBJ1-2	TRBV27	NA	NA	CASSLYGGYGYTF	TGTGCCAGCAGTTTATATGGCGGCTATGGCTACACCTTC
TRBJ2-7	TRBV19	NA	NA	CASSVGSSYEQYF	TGTGCCAGTAGTGTGGGATCCAGCTACGAGCAGTACTTC
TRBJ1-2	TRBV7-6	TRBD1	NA	CASSSSGTENGYTF	TGTGCCAGCAGCAGCTCCGGGACAGAGAATGGCTACACCTTC
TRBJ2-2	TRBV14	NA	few	CASSEPGRDTGELFF	TGTGCCAGCAGCGAGCCCGGTCGGGACACCGGGGAGCTGTTTTTT
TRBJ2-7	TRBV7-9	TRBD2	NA	CASSSGRALYEQYF	TGTGCCAGCAGCTCCGGGAGGGCCCTATACGAGCAGTACTTC
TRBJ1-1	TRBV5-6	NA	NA	CASSLGGGNTEAFF	TGTGCCAGCAGCTTGGGGGGCGGGAACACTGAAGCTTTCTTT
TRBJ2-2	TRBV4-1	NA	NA	CASSQDSREQGTGELFF	TGCGCCAGCAGCCAAGACTCAAGGGAGCAGGGCACCGGGGAGCTGTTTTTT
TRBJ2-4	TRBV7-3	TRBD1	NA	CASSLTGGGDIQYF	TGTGCCAGCAGCTTGACAGGGGGTGGTGACATTCAGTACTTC
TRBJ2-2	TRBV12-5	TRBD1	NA	CASGLGWGQANTGELFF	TGTGCTAGTGGTTTGGGTTGGGGACAGGCGAACACCGGGGAGCTGTTTTTT
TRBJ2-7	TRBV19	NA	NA	CASSIIGDSYEQYF	TGTGCCAGTAGTATAATCGGGGACTCCTACGAGCAGTACTTC
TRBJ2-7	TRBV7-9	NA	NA	CASSGTGAHEQYF	TGTGCCAGCAGCGGGACGGGGGCCCACGAGCAGTACTTC
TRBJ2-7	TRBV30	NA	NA	CAWSGDSRSYEQYF	TGTGCCTGGAGTGGCGATAGCCGCTCCTACGAGCAGTACTTC